The sequence of this TCR beta chain was determined in a study of cytomegalovirus exposure and HLA in healthy donors. Study information: The Caucasian-associated ancestry cluster held more than 80% of approximately 400 genotyped donors.

The length of the CDR3 is 16 residues. V shed 0 bases and J 3 bases; nucleotides not matched to a gene: 5. Germline CDR1 LGHNA, CDR2 YNFKEQ. Researchers ran the PCR with 60 Vbeta and 13 Jbeta primers. The protocol was immunoSEQ multiplex PCR, while the TCRdb copy is restricted to in-frame clones and leaves out a portion. This listing includes 50,000 to 70,000 clones. The clonotype was recovered from a male donor in good health and CMV-seronegative. This chain joins TRBV4-2 and TRBJ2-7, with 10 positions matching TRBD2. Sample: PBMCs. CDR3 sequence reads: CASSQEASGRYYEQYF. CDR3 in DNA: TGTGCCAGCAGCCAAGAGGCTAGCGGGAGATACTACGAGCAGTACTTC.